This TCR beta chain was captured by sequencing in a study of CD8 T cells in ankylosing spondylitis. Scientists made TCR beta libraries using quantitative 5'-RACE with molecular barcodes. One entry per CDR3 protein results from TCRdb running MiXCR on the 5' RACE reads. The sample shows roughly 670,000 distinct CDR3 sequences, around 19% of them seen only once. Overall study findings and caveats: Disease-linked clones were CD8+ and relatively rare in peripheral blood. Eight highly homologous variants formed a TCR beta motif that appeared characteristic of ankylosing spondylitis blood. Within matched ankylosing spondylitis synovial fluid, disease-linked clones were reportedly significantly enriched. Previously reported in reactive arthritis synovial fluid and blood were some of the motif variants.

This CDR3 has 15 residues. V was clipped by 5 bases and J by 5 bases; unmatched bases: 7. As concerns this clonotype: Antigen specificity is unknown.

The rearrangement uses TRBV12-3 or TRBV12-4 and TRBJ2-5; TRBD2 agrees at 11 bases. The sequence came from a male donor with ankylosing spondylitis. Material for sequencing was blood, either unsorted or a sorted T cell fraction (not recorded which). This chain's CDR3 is CASSRSGRAKETQYF. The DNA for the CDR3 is TGTGCCAGCAGTCGTAGCGGGAGGGCCAAGGAGACCCAGTACTTC.